This T cell receptor (beta chain) was profiled in a study of blood T cells in healthy people across ages. Trimming took 5 bases from V and 2 from J, leaving 15 bases between them. Germline V lookup: CDR1 LNHNV, CDR2 YYDKDF (reference sequence). The CDR3 spans 15 residues. Alongside a J-beta primer mix, a sample-barcoded 5' primer served in a second PCR lasting roughly 6 to 11 cycles. TCRdb reanalysed the 5' RACE reads using MiXCR and keeps one entry per CDR3 protein. Among around 800,000 distinct CDR3 sequences listed, 55% to 65% were seen once. Approximately 9.4 milliliters was the volume of peripheral blood drawn from each donor. Notes on the study in general: With unsorted PBMCs, a conclusive comparison of naive versus antigen-experienced cells was not possible. Roughly linear age-related decline in beta diversity appeared, significant by age around 36. Diversity estimated from one million T cells was considered an underestimate.

In the case of this clonotype: Its cognate antigen is unknown.

Material for sequencing was blood. This TCR was recovered from a man aged 25 to 45 in good health. This chain joins TRBV15 and TRBJ1-2, with a tentative D call TRBD1 (6 bases). This CDR3 reads CATSHPRGANYGYTF. CDR3 DNA: TGTGCCACCAGCCATCCACGGGGGGCGAACTATGGCTACACCTTC.